This T cell receptor (beta chain) was obtained from a study of glioma-infiltrating T cells. The overall study: Sequencing aimed for roughly 4.5- to 11-fold coverage of about a million peripheral T cells.

Using RNA template, CDR3s of TCR alpha and beta were amplified with iRepertoire arm-PCR. TCRdb analysed the multiplex PCR reads with MiXCR anew, one entry per CDR3 protein. The table records 300,000 to 450,000 distinct CDR3 sequences, 41% of them present only once. In the case of this clonotype: At one of its ends the junction is not consistent with the germline gene, which may arise from a read error.

The CDR3 is made up of 15 amino acids. The sequence derives from a human donor with low-grade glioma or glioblastoma, undergoing nonglioma brain surgery, or in good health (not recorded which). This sequence joins TRBV12-3 or TRBV12-4 and TRBJ2-3; 7 nucleotides match TRBD1. The sequencing sample was made of glioma tissue, nonneoplastic brain tissue, or PBMCs (not recorded which). The CDR3 DNA reads as TGTGCCAGCATTCCTAGGGGGCAGGTCCGGGGTACGCGGTATTTT. It encodes CASIPRGQVRGTRYF.